One sample yielded the 13 T cell receptor beta chains listed below, sequenced in a study of blood T cell repertoires in COVID-19. Produced via immunoSEQ multiplex PCR; TCRdb's table is partial and in-frame only. The sample carries 250,000 to 300,000 clones, around 83% recorded once. Sequencing was done on a sample of peripheral blood. Receptors were obtained from a young man with active or convalescent COVID-19.

V and J are TRBV5-1 and TRBJ2-3; 7 nucleotides match TRBD2. V gave up 1 base and J gave up 2 bases; unmatched junction bases: 4. Germline values: CDR1 SGHRS, CDR2 YFSETQ. The CDR3 has 15 residues. The CDR3 nucleotides are TGCGCCAGCAGCTTGACTAGCGCCTACACAGATACGCAGTATTTT. Translating it yields CASSLTSAYTDTQYF.

The chain uses TRBV12-5 and TRBJ1-3; 11 bases are a match to TRBD1. The germline CDR1 and CDR2 sequences are LGHNT and FRNRAP. The J segment lost 4 bases and the V segment lost 6 bases, leaving 17 bases of the junction unmatched. The CDR3 consists of 19 residues. The CDR3 loop reads CASGRRTGGYSLYGNTIYF. The CDR3 coding sequence is TGTGCTAGTGGACGTAGGACAGGGGGCTACAGCCTATACGGAAACACCATATATTTT.

The rearrangement joins TRBV7-9 to TRBJ2-3; D not resolved. CDR1 and CDR2 (germline): SEHNR, FQNEAQ (reference sequence). This CDR3 spans 14 amino acids. Trimming took off 3 bases at V and 4 bases at J, with 11 bases between the two ends. The CDR3 protein is CASSFPENADTQYF. CDR3 DNA: TGTGCCAGCAGCTTCCCGGAGAACGCAGATACGCAGTATTTT.

The chain has TRBV28 and TRBJ1-4, with 7 bases lining up with TRBD1. From germline, CDR1 is MDHEN and CDR2 SYDVKM. J lost 10 bases, V lost 6 bases, and 5 bases had no gene match. The CDR3 is 12 residues long. The CDR3 is CASRGQFGKLFF. The CDR3 DNA follows: TGTGCCAGCAGGGGACAGTTCGGAAAACTGTTTTTT. Combining the CDR3 with reference TRBV28 and TRBJ1-4 gives the whole variable domain DVKVTQSSRYLVKRTGEKVFLECVQDMDHENMFWYRQDPGLGLRLIYFSYDVKMKEKGDIPEGYSVSREKKERFSLILESASTNQTSMYLCASRGQFGKLFFGSGTQLSVL.

A remark on this clone: The junction departs from germline at one end; a sequencing error may be responsible. The V gene is TRBV5-1, the J gene TRBJ1-1; D remains unclear. The length of the CDR3 is 14 residues. Germline CDR1 reads SGHRS; CDR2 reads YFSETQ. The CDR3 DNA reads as TGCGCCAGCAGCTGGGTGGCGGGGAACGCTGAAGCTTTCTTT. This translates into CASSWVAGNAEAFF.

The chain combines TRBV12-5 with TRBJ1-4; no reliable D call. V lost 5 bases, J lost 11 bases, and 12 bases lay in between. This CDR3 is 12 amino acids long. In germline, CDR1 is LGHNT, CDR2 FRNRAP. The DNA of the CDR3 is TGTGCTAGTGGTCCTAGTGCCGGGAAACTGTTTTTT. Encoded protein: CASGPSAGKLFF.

The chain couples TRBV7-8 to TRBJ2-5, with a tentative D call TRBD1 (5 bases). Germline CDR1 reads SGHVS; CDR2 reads FQNEAQ. The CDR3 contains 17 residues. Deletions cut 4 bases from V and 5 bases from J, with 23 bases between. The CDR3 bases are TGTGCCAGCAGCTCAGGGCTATCCATAGAAAGTAGGGAGACCCAGTACTTC. It specifies CASSSGLSIESRETQYF.

The chain recombines TRBV12-3 or TRBV12-4 with TRBJ2-7; D is perhaps TRBD1 (5 bases). CDR3 length equals 13 residues. V gave up 6 bases and J gave up 7 bases, with 16 bases separating them. As DNA, the CDR3 is TGTGCCAGCAGCCCTCTCAAAACAGGAGAGCAGTACTTC. Translated, it gives CASSPLKTGEQYF.

This rearrangement joins TRBV18 to TRBJ2-1; 7 bases align to TRBD2. J gave up 5 bases and V 3 bases, and 13 bases lay outside the gene matches. The V gene's germline CDR1 is KGHSH and CDR2 LQKENI. This CDR3 has 17 amino acids. CDR3 nucleotides: TGTGCCAGCTCACCCGGACTAGATGGGCCCCACCACAATGAGCAGTTCTTC. Translated, it gives CASSPGLDGPHHNEQFF.

The chain uses TRBV11-2 and TRBJ2-7, with TRBD1 matching 7 bases. V dropped 5 bases and J dropped 5; count of bases not matched to a gene: 9. The CDR3 runs 14 residues. The V gene's germline CDR1 is SGHAT and CDR2 FQNNGV. Here the CDR3 reads CASSPSTGNHEQYF. CDR3 in DNA: TGTGCCAGCAGCCCATCGACAGGGAACCACGAGCAGTACTTC.

V usage is TRBV7-7 and J usage is TRBJ2-5; 7 bases match TRBD1. This CDR3 has 15 residues. The germline V gene encodes CDR1 SSHAT and CDR2 FNYEAQ (reference sequence). Losses at the gene ends were 5 bases for V and 6 bases for J; bases not matched to a gene: 12. The CDR3 loop is CASSTGPRQGQTQYF. CDR3 coding DNA: TGTGCCAGCAGCACCGGACCTCGACAGGGACAGACCCAGTACTTC.

V is TRBV19 and J is TRBJ1-6, with D perhaps matching TRBD1 (6 bases). Germline loops: CDR1 LNHDA, CDR2 SQIVND (reference sequence). CDR3 length: 15 residues. V was cut by 9 bases and J by 3 bases, with 15 bases left in between. CDR3 loop: CASQPQGFYNSPLHF. CDR3 in DNA: TGTGCCAGCCAACCACAGGGATTCTATAATTCACCCCTCCACTTT.

There are many counts of this clone. The same CDR3 arises from other DNA sequences in this sample as well. This chain links TRBV7-3 with TRBJ2-1; 9 bases match TRBD1. The CDR3 is made up of 15 amino acids. The V gene's germline CDR1 is SGHTA and CDR2 FQGTGA. Trimming cost V 3 bases and J 2 bases; bases outside gene matches: 2. For the CDR3, the DNA is TGTGCCAGCAGCTTCGGACAGGGGACCTACAATGAGCAGTTCTTC. Protein sequence: CASSFGQGTYNEQFF.